The 9 T cell receptor beta chains below come from one sample, sequenced in a study of blood T cell repertoires in COVID-19. Repertoires were generated with immunoSEQ multiplex PCR, while TCRdb's copy carries only in-frame clones and drops some. The repertoire has 20,000 to 25,000 clones, over 75% of them found once; the top ten carry approximately 61%. Material: peripheral blood. The source of these receptors is a woman older than 75 with acute or convalescent COVID-19.

The chain couples TRBV18 to TRBJ1-1; 7 nucleotides agree with TRBD1. Unmatched junction bases numbered 11, after V lost 6 bases and J lost 1 base. The CDR3 covers 16 residues. CDR1 is KGHSH and CDR2 is LQKENI in the germline V gene. The DNA of the CDR3 is TGTGCCAGCTCCTCACTGTGGACAGGAAAGAACACTGAAGCTTTCTTT. Residues: CASSSLWTGKNTEAFF.

V is TRBV6-4 and J is TRBJ2-2, with D perhaps matching TRBD1 (6 bases). Germline CDR1 MRHNA, CDR2 SNTAGT. V gave up 0 bases and J gave up 5 bases, with 13 bases separating them. The CDR3 is 16 residues long. The CDR3 bases are TGTGCCAGCAGTGACTCAGGGCAGGGGAAGACCGGGGAGCTGTTTTTT. Protein product: CASSDSGQGKTGELFF.

The rearrangement uses TRBV5-1 and TRBJ1-1, with a possible D match to TRBD1 (6 bases). The V end was cut by 4 bases, the J end by 6 bases, with 19 bases between. Germline CDR1 SGHRS, CDR2 YFSETQ. The CDR3 totals 15 residues. For the CDR3, the DNA is TGCGCCAGCAGCCCCGGGGGGGGGCGTTACGCTGAAGCTTTCTTT. This translates into CASSPGGGRYAEAFF.

This clone has more than one count but fewer than ten. The chain's CDR3 is CASSGLAGVGNEQFF. CDR3 DNA sequence: TGTGCCAGCAGCGGGCTAGCGGGAGTTGGAAATGAGCAGTTCTTC. The chain joins TRBV11-3 to TRBJ2-1; 10 bases are a match to TRBD2. The CDR3 length is 15 residues. The V gene end was trimmed by 5 bases and the J gene end by 7 bases; junction bases not matched to a gene: 8. Germline assignment: CDR1 SGHNT and CDR2 YENEEA.

The V and J genes are TRBV9 and TRBJ2-2; TRBD2 matches 11 bases. CDR1 SGDLS and CDR2 YYNGEE come from the germline V gene. The CDR3 runs to 17 residues. Trimming removed 3 bases from V and 4 bases from J; junction bases left unmatched: 8. The DNA of the CDR3 is TGTGCCAGCAGCGCTCTAGCGGGAGGACAAACCACCGGGGAGCTGTTTTTT. It translates to CASSALAGGQTTGELFF.

This clone is large within its sample. The chain has TRBV19 and TRBJ1-1, with 9 bases lining up with TRBD1. CDR1 and CDR2 from the germline V gene are LNHDA and SQIVND (reference sequence). Unmatched junction bases numbered 11, after V lost 5 bases and J lost 1 base. CDR3 length: 17 residues. CDR3 residues: CASSPEDRGGWNTEAFF. CDR3 bases: TGTGCCAGTAGTCCGGAGGACAGGGGCGGGTGGAACACTGAAGCTTTCTTT.

The chain couples TRBV7-6 to TRBJ2-2; tentative D call: TRBD2 (6 bases). CDR1 and CDR2 from the germline V gene are SGHVS and FNYEAQ. The CDR3 length is 16 residues. V was clipped by 5 bases and J by 4 bases, with 17 bases between them. The CDR3 spells CASSPRAGGATGELFF. In nucleotides, the CDR3 is TGTGCCAGCAGCCCCAGGGCCGGGGGTGCCACCGGGGAGCTGTTTTTT.

This clone was seen once. V and J are TRBV28 and TRBJ1-2; D is possibly TRBD1 (6 bases). The germline V gene has CDR1 MDHEN and CDR2 SYDVKM. Trimming cost V 5 bases and J 4 bases, with 14 bases left between them. This CDR3 has 14 residues. CDR3 residues: CASSATGTFYGYTF. The DNA for the CDR3 is TGTGCCAGCAGTGCCACCGGGACATTCTATGGCTACACCTTC.

V gene TRBV24-1 combines with J gene TRBJ2-1; 7 bases line up with TRBD2. V was pared by 4 bases and J by 9 bases, with 2 bases of the junction left unmatched. CDR1 and CDR2 (germline): KGHDR, SFDVKD. This CDR3 region has 12 residues. The CDR3 loop is CATSDPGGEQFF. The CDR3 nucleotides read TGTGCCACCAGTGACCCGGGAGGTGAGCAGTTCTTC.